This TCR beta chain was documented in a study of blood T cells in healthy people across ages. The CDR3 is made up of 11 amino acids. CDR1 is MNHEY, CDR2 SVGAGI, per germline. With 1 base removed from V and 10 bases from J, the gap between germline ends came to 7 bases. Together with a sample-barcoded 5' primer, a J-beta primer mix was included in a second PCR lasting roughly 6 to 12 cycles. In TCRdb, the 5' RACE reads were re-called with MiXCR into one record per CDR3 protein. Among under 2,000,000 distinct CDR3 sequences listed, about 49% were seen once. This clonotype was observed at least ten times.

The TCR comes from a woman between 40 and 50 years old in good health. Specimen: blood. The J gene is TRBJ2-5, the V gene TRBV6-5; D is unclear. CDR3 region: CASSYFGVQYF. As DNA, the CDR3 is TGTGCCAGCAGTTACTTTGGGGTCCAGTACTTC.